What follows are 8 T cell receptor beta chains derived from one specimen sequenced in a study of blood T cell repertoires in COVID-19. Sequencing was performed with immunoSEQ multiplex PCR; in TCRdb, only in-frame clones are kept and a portion is missing. Of a few hundred thousand clones in the sample, less than 90% were seen once. The material sequenced was peripheral blood. The receptors were gathered from a man aged 30-40 years with active or convalescent COVID-19.

The rearrangement links TRBV3-1 (or the pseudogene TRBV3-2) to TRBJ1-6; D is uncertain. Germline V gene lookup returns CDR1 LGHDT and CDR2 YNNKEL (reference sequence). V lost 3 bases and J lost 2, with 20 bases in between. The CDR3 runs to 19 residues. This chain's CDR3 is CASSHTTTDLSPYNSPLHF. The DNA of the CDR3 is TGTGCCAGCAGCCATACGACGACTGACCTGAGCCCCTATAATTCACCCCTCCACTTT.

This clone occurred once. The chain links TRBV5-1 to TRBJ2-2; tentatively, D is TRBD2 (5 bases). There are 15 residues in the CDR3. Germline V CDR1 and CDR2: SGHRS, YFSETQ. The V gene lost 7 bases and the J gene lost 0 bases, with 13 bases spanning the gap. As DNA, the CDR3 is TGCGCCAGCCATCGAGGGTTCGCGAACACCGGGGAGCTGTTTTTT. It yields the protein CASHRGFANTGELFF.

This chain uses TRBV11-2 with TRBJ2-1, with a weak D call TRBD1 (5 bases). The CDR3 loop spans 15 amino acids. Between the trimmed V and J ends, which lost 6 bases and 1 base, there was a span of 13 bases. Germline CDR1 reads SGHAT; CDR2 reads FQNNGV. This chain's CDR3 is CASRGLALSYNEQFF. The CDR3 coding sequence is TGTGCCAGCAGGGGGCTCGCGTTGTCCTACAATGAGCAGTTCTTC.

This sequence joins TRBV5-4 and TRBJ2-3; D may be TRBD2 (5 bases). Germline V gene lookup returns CDR1 SGHNT and CDR2 YYREEE (reference sequence). The V and J ends lost 3 bases and 4 bases respectively, with 9 bases between them. This CDR3 has 13 residues. CDR3 loop: CASSSSEADTQYF. In DNA form, the CDR3 reads TGTGCCAGCAGCTCCTCGGAGGCAGATACGCAGTATTTT.

J is TRBJ1-1 and V is TRBV18; the D gene is possibly TRBD1 (5 bases). The CDR3 has 15 amino acids. The germline CDR1 and CDR2 sequences are KGHSH and LQKENI. V lost 4 bases to trimming and J lost 1 base, with 13 bases between them. CDR3 region: CASSLVTGKNTEAFF. In nucleotides, the CDR3 is TGTGCCAGCTCACTAGTAACAGGAAAGAACACTGAAGCTTTCTTT.

The V call is TRBV5-8, the J call TRBJ1-3, with a weak D call TRBD1 (6 bases). The CDR3 runs 16 residues. Germline V gives CDR1 SGHTS, CDR2 YDEGEE. Trimming pared 9 bases from V and 1 base from J, leaving 20 bases between. CDR3 bases: TGTGCCACCACTCGGGTGGGAACAGGGTCTGGAAACACCATATATTTT. This sequence encodes CATTRVGTGSGNTIYF.

This chain connects TRBV4-1 to TRBJ2-3; 12 bases are a match to TRBD2. This CDR3 is 19 amino acids long. V lost 5 bases, J lost 1 base, and 13 bases stayed unmatched. Germline V gene lookup returns CDR1 MGHRA and CDR2 YSYEKL. Here the CDR3 reads CASSTRELAGGGGTDTQYF. CDR3 DNA: TGCGCCAGCAGCACCCGCGAGCTAGCGGGGGGGGGTGGCACAGATACGCAGTATTTT.

The J gene is TRBJ2-5, the V gene TRBV3-1 (or the pseudogene TRBV3-2); 11 positions agree with TRBD2. Trimming cost V 1 base and J 5 bases; bases outside gene matches: 6. The germline V gene encodes CDR1 LGHDT and CDR2 YNNKEL (reference sequence). This CDR3 has 16 amino acids. CDR3 protein: CASSQGLAGGSETQYF. The CDR3, as DNA: TGTGCCAGCAGCCAAGGATTAGCGGGGGGGTCGGAGACCCAGTACTTC.